This TCR beta chain was profiled in a study of T cell responses to AZD1222 COVID-19 vaccine. Study conclusions and caveats: At 160-218 and 743-854, vaccine-associated CD4 TCRs were dominant, and they spanned spike.

This clone has just one count. Its antigen is unknown. Assay used: immunoSEQ multiplex PCR; TCRdb lists only in-frame clones, some missing. The sample has about 150,000 clones, around 90% seen once. This sequence originates from an adult in good health. The sample was peripheral blood, taken on day 0 of AZD1222 vaccination.

The CDR3 loop reads CASSWGDLTDTQYF. The CDR3 nucleotides are TGTGCCAGCAGCTGGGGGGACTTGACAGATACGCAGTATTTT. V usage is TRBV5-6 and J usage is TRBJ2-3, with D tentatively TRBD2 (6 bases). There are 14 residues in the CDR3. The germline V gene has CDR1 SGHDT and CDR2 YYEEEE. V was shortened by 3 bases and J by 3 bases, with 11 bases between the two germline ends.